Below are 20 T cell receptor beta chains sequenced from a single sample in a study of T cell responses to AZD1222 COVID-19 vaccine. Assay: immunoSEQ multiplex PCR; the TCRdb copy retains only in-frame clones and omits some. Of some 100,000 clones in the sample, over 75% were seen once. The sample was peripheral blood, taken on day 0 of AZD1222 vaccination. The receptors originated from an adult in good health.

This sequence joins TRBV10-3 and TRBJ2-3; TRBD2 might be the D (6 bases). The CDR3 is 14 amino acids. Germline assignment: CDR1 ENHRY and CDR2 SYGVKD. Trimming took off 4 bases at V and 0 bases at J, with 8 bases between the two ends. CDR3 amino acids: CAISVEGSTDTQYF. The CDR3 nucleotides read TGTGCCATCAGTGTGGAGGGGAGCACAGATACGCAGTATTTT.

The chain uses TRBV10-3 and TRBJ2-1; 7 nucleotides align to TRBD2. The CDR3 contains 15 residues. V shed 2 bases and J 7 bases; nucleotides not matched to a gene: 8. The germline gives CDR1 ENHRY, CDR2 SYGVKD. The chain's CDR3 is CAISEIGLVKNEQFF. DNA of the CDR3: TGTGCCATCAGTGAGATTGGACTAGTTAAGAATGAGCAGTTCTTC.

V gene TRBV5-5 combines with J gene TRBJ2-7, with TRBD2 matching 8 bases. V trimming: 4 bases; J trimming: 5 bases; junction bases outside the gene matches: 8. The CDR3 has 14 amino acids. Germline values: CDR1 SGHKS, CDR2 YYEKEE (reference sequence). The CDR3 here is CASSLVLAGNEQYF. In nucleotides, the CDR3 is TGTGCCAGCAGCCTGGTTTTAGCGGGAAACGAGCAGTACTTC.

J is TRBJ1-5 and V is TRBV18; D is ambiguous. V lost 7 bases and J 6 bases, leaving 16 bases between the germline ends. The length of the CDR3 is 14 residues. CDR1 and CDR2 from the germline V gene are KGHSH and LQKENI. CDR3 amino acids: CASWEGVGGQPQHF. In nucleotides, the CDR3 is TGTGCCAGCTGGGAGGGAGTCGGTGGTCAGCCCCAGCATTTT.

The CDR3 loop is CASSVTGQSGNTIYF. As DNA, the CDR3 is TGTGCCAGCAGCGTAACAGGGCAGTCTGGAAACACCATATATTTT. This sequence joins TRBV9 and TRBJ1-3, with a weak D call TRBD1 (6 bases). V was trimmed by 1 base and J by 1 base, leaving 9 bases between them. The CDR3 is made up of 15 amino acids. Per germline, CDR1 SGDLS and CDR2 YYNGEE.

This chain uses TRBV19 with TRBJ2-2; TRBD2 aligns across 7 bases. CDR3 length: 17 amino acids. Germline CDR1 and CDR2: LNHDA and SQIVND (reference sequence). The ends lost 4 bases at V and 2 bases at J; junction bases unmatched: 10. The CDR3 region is CASSKSGTTFNTGELFF. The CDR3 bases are TGTGCCAGTAGTAAATCCGGGACTACCTTCAACACCGGGGAGCTGTTTTTT.

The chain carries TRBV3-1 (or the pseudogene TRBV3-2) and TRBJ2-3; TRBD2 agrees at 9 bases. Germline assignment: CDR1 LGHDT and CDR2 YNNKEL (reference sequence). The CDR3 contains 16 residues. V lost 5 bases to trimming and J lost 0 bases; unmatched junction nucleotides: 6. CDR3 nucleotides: TGTGCCAGCAGCAACGGACTAGCGTATAGCACAGATACGCAGTATTTT. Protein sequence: CASSNGLAYSTDTQYF.

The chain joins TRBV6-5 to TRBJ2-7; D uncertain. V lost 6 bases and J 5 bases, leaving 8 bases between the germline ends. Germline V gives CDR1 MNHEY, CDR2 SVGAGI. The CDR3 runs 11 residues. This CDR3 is CASSRWDEQYF. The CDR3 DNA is TGTGCCAGCAGCAGATGGGACGAGCAGTACTTC.

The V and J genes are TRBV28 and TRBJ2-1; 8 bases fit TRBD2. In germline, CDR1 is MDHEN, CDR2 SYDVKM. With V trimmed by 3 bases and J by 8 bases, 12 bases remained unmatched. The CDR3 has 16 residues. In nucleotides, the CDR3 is TGTGCCAGCAGTTTGTGGGGGTTGGGGACTAGTCATGAGCAGTTCTTC. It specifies CASSLWGLGTSHEQFF.

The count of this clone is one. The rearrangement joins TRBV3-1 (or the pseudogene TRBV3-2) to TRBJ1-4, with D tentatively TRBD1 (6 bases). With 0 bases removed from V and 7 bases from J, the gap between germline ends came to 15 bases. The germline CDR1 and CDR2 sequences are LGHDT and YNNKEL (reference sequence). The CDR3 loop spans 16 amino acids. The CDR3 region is CASSQDPVGGSEKLFF. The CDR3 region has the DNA TGTGCCAGCAGCCAAGACCCCGTGGGGGGCAGTGAAAAACTGTTTTTT.

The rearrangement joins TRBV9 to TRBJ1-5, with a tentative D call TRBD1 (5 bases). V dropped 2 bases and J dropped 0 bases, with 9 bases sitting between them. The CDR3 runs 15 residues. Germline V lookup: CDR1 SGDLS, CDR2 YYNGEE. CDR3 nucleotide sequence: TGTGCCAGCAGCGTCCAGGGAAATAGCAATCAGCCCCAGCATTTT. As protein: CASSVQGNSNQPQHF.

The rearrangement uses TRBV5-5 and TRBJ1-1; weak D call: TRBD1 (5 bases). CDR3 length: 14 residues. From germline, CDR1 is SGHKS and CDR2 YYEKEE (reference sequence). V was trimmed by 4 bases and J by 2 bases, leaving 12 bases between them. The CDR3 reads CASSIGAANTEAFF. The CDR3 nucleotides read TGTGCCAGCAGCATAGGGGCAGCTAACACTGAAGCTTTCTTT. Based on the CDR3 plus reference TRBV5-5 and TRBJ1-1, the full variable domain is DAGVTQSPTHLIKTRGQQVTLRCSPISGHKSVSWYQQVLGQGPQFIFQYYEKEERGRGNFPDRFSARQFPNYSSELNVNALLLGDSALYLCASSIGAANTEAFFGQGTRLTVV.

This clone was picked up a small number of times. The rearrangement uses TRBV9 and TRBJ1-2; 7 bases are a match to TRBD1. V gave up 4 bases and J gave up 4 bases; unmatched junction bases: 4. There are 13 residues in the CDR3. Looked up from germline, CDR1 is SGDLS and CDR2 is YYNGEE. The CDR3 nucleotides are TGTGCCAGCAGCCAAGGACAGGTCTATGGCTACACCTTC. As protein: CASSQGQVYGYTF.

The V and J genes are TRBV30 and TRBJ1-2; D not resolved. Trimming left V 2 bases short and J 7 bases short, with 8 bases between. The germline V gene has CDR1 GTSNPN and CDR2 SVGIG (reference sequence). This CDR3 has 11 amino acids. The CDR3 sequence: CAWSQGSGYTF. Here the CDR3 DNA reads TGTGCCTGGAGTCAAGGGAGTGGCTACACCTTC.

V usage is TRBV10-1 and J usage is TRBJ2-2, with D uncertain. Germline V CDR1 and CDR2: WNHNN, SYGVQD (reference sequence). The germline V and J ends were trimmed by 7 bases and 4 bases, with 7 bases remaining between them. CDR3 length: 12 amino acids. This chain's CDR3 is CASTWGTGELFF. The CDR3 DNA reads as TGCGCCAGCACCTGGGGCACCGGGGAGCTGTTTTTT.

CDR3 sequence (DNA): TGTGCCAGTACCCGAAGGGGTATTAGAAACGGGGAGCTGTTTTTT. This encodes CASTRRGIRNGELFF. The chain joins TRBV19 to TRBJ2-2, with a weak D call TRBD1 (5 bases). V was shortened by 7 bases and J by 7 bases, with 19 bases between the two germline ends. CDR3 length: 15 amino acids. The germline V gene has CDR1 LNHDA and CDR2 SQIVND (reference sequence).

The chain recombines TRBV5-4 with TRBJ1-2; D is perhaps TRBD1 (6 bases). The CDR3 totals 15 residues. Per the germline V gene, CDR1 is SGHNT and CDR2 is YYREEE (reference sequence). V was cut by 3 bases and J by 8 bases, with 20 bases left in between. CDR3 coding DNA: TGTGCCAGCAGCTCTTTCAAACAGGGAGATGCAGGCTACACCTTC. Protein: CASSSFKQGDAGYTF.

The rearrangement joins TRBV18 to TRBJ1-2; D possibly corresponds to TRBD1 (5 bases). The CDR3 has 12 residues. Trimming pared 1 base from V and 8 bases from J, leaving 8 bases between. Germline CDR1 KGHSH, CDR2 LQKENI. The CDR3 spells CASSPHRLGYTF. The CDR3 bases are TGTGCCAGCTCACCACACAGGCTGGGCTACACCTTC.

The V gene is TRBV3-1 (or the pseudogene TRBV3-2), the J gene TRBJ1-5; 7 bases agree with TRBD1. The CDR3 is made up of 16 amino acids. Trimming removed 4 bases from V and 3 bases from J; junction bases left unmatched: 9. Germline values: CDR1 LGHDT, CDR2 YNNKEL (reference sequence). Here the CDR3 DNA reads TGTGCCAGCAGCCTAGGGGGCCCGAACAACAATCAGCCCCAGCATTTT. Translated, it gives CASSLGGPNNNQPQHF.

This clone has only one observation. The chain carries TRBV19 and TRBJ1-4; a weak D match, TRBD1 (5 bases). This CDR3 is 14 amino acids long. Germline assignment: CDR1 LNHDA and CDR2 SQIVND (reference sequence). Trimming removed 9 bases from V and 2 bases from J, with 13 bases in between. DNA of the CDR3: TGTGCCAGCCAGCCTGAGGGGACTAATGAAAAACTGTTTTTT. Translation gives CASQPEGTNEKLFF.